Each of the 27 T cell receptor beta chains below was sequenced from the same sample in a study of cytomegalovirus exposure and HLA in healthy donors. Assay used: immunoSEQ multiplex PCR; TCRdb lists only in-frame clones, some missing. Here the sample spans 110,000 or so clones, more than 85% being singletons. Sample: PBMCs. These receptors came from a man younger than 30 in good health and CMV-seropositive.

The J gene is TRBJ2-5, the V gene TRBV4-1; D remains ambiguous. Between the trimmed V and J ends, which lost 0 bases and 3 bases, there was a span of 11 bases. The CDR3 consists of 15 residues. CDR1 is MGHRA and CDR2 is YSYEKL in the germline V gene. The CDR3 DNA reads TGCGCCAGCAGCCAAGAAAGCAGGCAAGAAGAGACCCAGTACTTC. It translates to CASSQESRQEETQYF.

The chain carries TRBV7-2 and TRBJ2-1; 7 bases fit TRBD2. Trimming at V came to 5 bases and at J to 9 bases, leaving 16 bases not matched to a gene. The CDR3 sequence is 16 residues long. The germline V gene encodes CDR1 SGHTA and CDR2 FQGNSA. CDR3 sequence: CASSPQAAGSGGEQFF. The CDR3 DNA reads as TGTGCCAGCAGCCCGCAGGCAGCGGGGAGCGGCGGTGAGCAGTTCTTC.

The chain recombines TRBV7-9 with TRBJ2-1; 10 nucleotides agree with TRBD1. The CDR3 spans 13 residues. The junction had 0 bases not matched to a gene; V was cut back by 1 base and J by 9 bases. Per germline, CDR1 SEHNR and CDR2 FQNEAQ (reference sequence). The CDR3 reads CASSLGTGGEQFF. In DNA form, the CDR3 reads TGTGCCAGCAGCTTAGGGACAGGGGGTGAGCAGTTCTTC.

Concerning this clone itself: The identical CDR3 is also encoded by other nucleotide sequences in the sample. V and J are TRBV7-9 and TRBJ1-2; a weak D match, TRBD1 (5 bases). Germline values: CDR1 SEHNR, CDR2 FQNEAQ (reference sequence). The CDR3 has 12 residues. V was trimmed by 4 bases and J by 4 bases, leaving 7 bases between them. CDR3 DNA sequence: TGTGCCAGCAGCTCCGACAGCTATGGCTACACCTTC. Translation gives CASSSDSYGYTF.

V and J are TRBV5-4 and TRBJ2-2, with 8 nucleotides matching TRBD1. J lost 1 base, V lost 4 bases, and 3 bases had no gene match. The CDR3 contains 15 residues. Germline V CDR1 and CDR2: SGHNT, YYREEE (reference sequence). In nucleotides, the CDR3 is TGTGCCAGCAGCCCCGGGACAGGGAACACCGGGGAGCTGTTTTTT. It yields the protein CASSPGTGNTGELFF. Full variable domain (remainder filled in from reference TRBV5-4 and TRBJ2-2): ETGVTQSPTHLIKTRGQQVTLRCSSQSGHNTVSWYQQALGQGPQFIFQYYREEENGRGNFPPRFSGLQFPNYSSELNVNALELDDSALYLCASSPGTGNTGELFFGEGSRLTVL.

This clone has only a few counts. The chain has TRBV11-2 and TRBJ1-1; 7 nucleotides match TRBD1. CDR3 size: 14 residues. V dropped 3 bases and J dropped 1; count of bases not matched to a gene: 2. Germline lookup yields CDR1 SGHAT and CDR2 FQNNGV. The CDR3 coding sequence is TGTGCCAGCAGCTTCCGGGACAGGAACACTGAAGCTTTCTTT. This encodes CASSFRDRNTEAFF. The variable domain in full, with the rest retrieved from reference TRBV11-2 and TRBJ1-1, is EAGVAQSPRYKIIEKRQSVAFWCNPISGHATLYWYQQILGQGPKLLIQFQNNGVVDDSQLPKDRFSAERLKGVDSTLKIQPAKLEDSAVYLCASSFRDRNTEAFFGQGTRLTVV.

The table lists this clone with a count of one. V gene TRBV28 combines with J gene TRBJ1-1, with 7 bases aligning to TRBD1. V dropped 8 bases and J dropped 2; count of bases not matched to a gene: 11. The CDR3 spans 15 residues. Germline CDR1 and CDR2: MDHEN and SYDVKM. CDR3 DNA: TGTGCCAGCGCCCCGGCGACAGGGCCCAACACTGAAGCTTTCTTT. The encoded protein is CASAPATGPNTEAFF.

Ten or more counts support this clone. The genes are TRBV4-3 and TRBJ1-6; TRBD1 aligns across 11 bases. V lost 0 bases, J lost 9 bases, and 4 bases stayed unmatched. This CDR3 region has 16 residues. Looked up from germline, CDR1 is LGHNA and CDR2 is YSLEER. DNA of the CDR3: TGCGCCAGCAGCCAAGATACCGGGACAGGGGGTTCACCCCTCCACTTT. The encoded protein is CASSQDTGTGGSPLHF.

The genes are TRBV7-2 and TRBJ2-2; possibly TRBD1 for D (5 bases). Between the trimmed V and J ends, which lost 6 bases and 6 bases, there was a span of 17 bases. The CDR3 contains 15 residues. CDR1 is SGHTA and CDR2 is FQGNSA in the germline V gene. CDR3 in amino acids: CASSPTVLGSGELFF. In DNA form, the CDR3 reads TGTGCCAGCAGTCCGACAGTCTTAGGATCCGGGGAGCTGTTTTTT.

This clone was seen a few times. The V gene is TRBV19, the J gene TRBJ1-5, with a weak D call TRBD1 (6 bases). CDR1 and CDR2 from the germline V gene are LNHDA and SQIVND (reference sequence). This CDR3 is built from 13 residues. Trimming took 5 bases from V and 4 from J, leaving 9 bases between them. In DNA, the CDR3 is TGTGCCAGTAGTGGCAGGGGAAATCAGCCCCAGCATTTT. It translates to CASSGRGNQPQHF. The variable domain in full, completed from reference TRBV19 and TRBJ1-5, reads DGGITQSPKYLFRKEGQNVTLSCEQNLNHDAMYWYRQDPGQGLRLIYYSQIVNDFQKGDIAEGYSVSREKKESFPLTVTSAQKNPTAFYLCASSGRGNQPQHFGDGTRLSIL.

The J gene is TRBJ2-1, the V gene TRBV4-2; 7 nucleotides align to TRBD1. The germline gives CDR1 LGHNA, CDR2 YNFKEQ. V lost 0 bases, J lost 8 bases, and 10 bases stayed unmatched. CDR3 length: 16 residues. This chain's CDR3 is CASSQDSPQGGDEQFF. CDR3 nucleotide sequence: TGTGCCAGCAGCCAAGATTCCCCTCAAGGGGGCGATGAGCAGTTCTTC.

This rearrangement joins TRBV27 to TRBJ2-1; TRBD2 agrees at 8 bases. The ends lost 2 bases at V and 13 bases at J; junction bases unmatched: 7. The length of the CDR3 is 13 residues. Germline V gene data show CDR1 as MNHEY and CDR2 as SMNVEV (reference sequence). The CDR3 here is CASSLTSGGPQFF. Here the CDR3 DNA reads TGTGCCAGCAGTTTAACGAGCGGGGGCCCACAGTTCTTC.

This clone has a single count. This chain uses TRBV6-1 with TRBJ1-2; a possible D gene is TRBD1 (6 bases). CDR3 length: 14 amino acids. V was trimmed by 3 bases and J by 6 bases, leaving 14 bases between them. CDR1 is MNHNS and CDR2 is SASEGT in the germline V gene. CDR3 sequence (DNA): TGTGCCAGCAGTGAGCTTACAGGGAGCCATGGCTACACCTTC. Protein sequence: CASSELTGSHGYTF.

The chain uses TRBV19 and TRBJ1-2, with D unresolved. V lost 7 bases to trimming and J lost 1 base, with 10 bases between them. CDR1 is LNHDA and CDR2 is SQIVND in the germline V gene (reference sequence). This CDR3 has 13 amino acids. The CDR3 is CASTLGVNYGYTF. CDR3 in DNA: TGTGCCAGTACCCTCGGGGTTAACTATGGCTACACCTTC.

The gene calls are TRBV7-9 and TRBJ2-7; 13 bases map to TRBD2. Germline V lookup: CDR1 SEHNR, CDR2 FQNEAQ (reference sequence). The CDR3 length is 17 residues. Trimming at V came to 1 base and at J to 6 bases, leaving 9 bases not matched to a gene. CDR3 region: CASSLDPGLAGAFEQYF. Written as DNA, the CDR3 is TGTGCCAGCAGCTTAGACCCCGGACTAGCGGGGGCGTTCGAGCAGTACTTC.

This chain links TRBV7-2 with TRBJ1-1, with 8 bases matching TRBD1. Germline V lookup: CDR1 SGHTA, CDR2 FQGNSA. This CDR3 spans 17 amino acids. The V and J ends lost 5 bases and 4 bases, in that order; junction bases with no gene match: 15. CDR3: CASSANQGAGSGTEAFF. DNA of the CDR3: TGTGCCAGCAGCGCGAATCAGGGGGCCGGGTCGGGCACTGAAGCTTTCTTT.

CDR3 bases: TGCGCCAGCAGCCCAGACGGGACAGCCTACGAGCAGTACTTC. Its translation: CASSPDGTAYEQYF. J is TRBJ2-7 and V is TRBV4-1; 7 positions match TRBD1. CDR1 and CDR2 (germline): MGHRA, YSYEKL. The CDR3 length is 14 residues. J gave up 2 bases and V 4 bases, and 5 bases lay outside the gene matches.

CDR3: CASSDTPGHNLNEQFF. The CDR3 DNA reads as TGTGCCAGCAGCGATACCCCGGGACATAACCTCAATGAGCAGTTCTTC. The V call is TRBV6-4, the J call TRBJ2-1, with a tentative D call TRBD1 (6 bases). Trimming took off 6 bases at V and 6 bases at J, with 21 bases between the two ends. The CDR3 totals 16 residues. Germline loops: CDR1 MRHNA, CDR2 SNTAGT.

The chain employs TRBV4-3 and TRBJ2-3; D possibly corresponds to TRBD2 (5 bases). Germline values: CDR1 LGHNA, CDR2 YSLEER. The length of the CDR3 is 15 residues. Trimming removed 1 base from V and 3 bases from J, with 11 bases in between. The DNA for the CDR3 is TGCGCCAGCAGCCAAGGGGCGCGGGTAACAGATACGCAGTATTTT. Amino acid sequence: CASSQGARVTDTQYF.

The chain couples TRBV5-6 to TRBJ1-3; 7 bases agree with TRBD1. Per germline, CDR1 SGHDT and CDR2 YYEEEE. V shed 4 bases and J 0 bases; nucleotides not matched to a gene: 16. This CDR3 comprises 19 residues. CDR3 nucleotide sequence: TGTGCCAGCAGCCTGGGACAGACTCCTCCACGCCTCTCTGGAAACACCATATATTTT. It yields the protein CASSLGQTPPRLSGNTIYF.

The gene calls are TRBV6-5 and TRBJ1-1; D ambiguous. The CDR3 has 13 residues. Germline CDR1 and CDR2: MNHEY and SVGAGI. V was shortened by 6 bases and J by 1 base, with 9 bases between the two germline ends. This CDR3 is CASRPRSNTEAFF. DNA of the CDR3: TGTGCCAGCAGGCCGCGGTCGAACACTGAAGCTTTCTTT.

The chain couples TRBV6-5 to TRBJ1-1; 9 bases align to TRBD1. The CDR3 length is 14 residues. V was clipped by 2 bases and J by 6 bases; unmatched bases: 4. Germline-derived CDR1 and CDR2 are MNHEY and SVGAGI. The CDR3 loop reads CASSYNRGPSEAFF. The CDR3 DNA reads as TGTGCCAGCAGTTACAACAGGGGGCCCTCTGAAGCTTTCTTT.

This clone was counted once. CDR3 protein: CASSIGLSNYGYTF. The CDR3 DNA sequence: TGTGCCAGTAGTATAGGACTGTCTAACTATGGCTACACCTTC. The rearrangement joins TRBV19 to TRBJ1-2; D gene ambiguous. Trimming shortened V by 1 base and J by 0 bases, and 6 bases separated the two germline ends. Germline lookup yields CDR1 LNHDA and CDR2 SQIVND (reference sequence). The CDR3 extends over 14 amino acids. Complete variable domain (other parts from reference TRBV19 and TRBJ1-2): DGGITQSPKYLFRKEGQNVTLSCEQNLNHDAMYWYRQDPGQGLRLIYYSQIVNDFQKGDIAEGYSVSREKKESFPLTVTSAQKNPTAFYLCASSIGLSNYGYTFGSGTRLTVV.

The chain couples TRBV7-2 to TRBJ1-2; TRBD1 matches at 8 bases. Germline CDR1 is SGHTA and CDR2 is FQGNSA. The CDR3 runs 16 residues. The trim removed 3 bases at V and 1 base at J, leaving 7 bases unmatched. The CDR3 region is CASSLVGTGLNYGYTF. Here the CDR3 DNA reads TGTGCCAGCAGCTTGGTTGGGACAGGCCTTAACTATGGCTACACCTTC. The full variable domain, completed using reference TRBV7-2 and TRBJ1-2, is GAGVSQSPSNKVTEKGKDVELRCDPISGHTALYWYRQSLGQGLEFLIYFQGNSAPDKSGLPSDRFSAERTGGSVSTLTIQRTQQEDSAVYLCASSLVGTGLNYGYTFGSGTRLTVV.

V is TRBV5-1 and J is TRBJ2-7; TRBD2 might be the D (6 bases). V lost 4 bases to trimming and J lost 3 bases, with 14 bases between them. The germline V gene encodes CDR1 SGHRS and CDR2 YFSETQ. The CDR3 runs to 14 residues. The CDR3 reads CASSTGTPGYEQYF. Here the CDR3 DNA reads TGCGCCAGCAGCACCGGGACTCCCGGCTACGAGCAGTACTTC.

The J gene is TRBJ1-1, the V gene TRBV5-1; D call uncertain. Germline V gene lookup returns CDR1 SGHRS and CDR2 YFSETQ. Trimming took 4 bases from V and 1 from J, leaving 14 bases between them. This CDR3 has 15 residues. The CDR3 DNA is TGCGCCAGCAGCCCCCCCTTTGGCGGGAACACTGAAGCTTTCTTT. Translating gives CASSPPFGGNTEAFF.

The CDR3 bases are TGTGCCAGCAGCTCCCCTAGCGGGGTAGACAATGAGCAGTTCTTC. Its protein product is CASSSPSGVDNEQFF. This chain connects TRBV7-6 to TRBJ2-1, with 9 positions matching TRBD2. Trimming took 4 bases from V and 5 from J; bases not matched to a gene: 6. There are 15 residues in the CDR3. Germline loops: CDR1 SGHVS, CDR2 FNYEAQ.